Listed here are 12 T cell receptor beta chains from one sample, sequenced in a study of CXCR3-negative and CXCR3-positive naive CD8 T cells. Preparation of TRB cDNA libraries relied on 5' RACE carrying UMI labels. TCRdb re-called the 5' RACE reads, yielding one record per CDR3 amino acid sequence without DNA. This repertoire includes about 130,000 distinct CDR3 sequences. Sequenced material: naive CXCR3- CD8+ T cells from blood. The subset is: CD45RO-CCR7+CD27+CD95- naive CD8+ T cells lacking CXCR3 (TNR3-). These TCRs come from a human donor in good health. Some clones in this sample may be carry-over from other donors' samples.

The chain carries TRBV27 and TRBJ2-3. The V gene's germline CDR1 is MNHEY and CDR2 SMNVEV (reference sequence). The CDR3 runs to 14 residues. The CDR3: CASSLTRSTDTQYF.

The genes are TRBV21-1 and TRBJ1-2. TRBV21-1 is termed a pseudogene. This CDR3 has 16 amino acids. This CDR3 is CASSKAPLGRWYGYTF.

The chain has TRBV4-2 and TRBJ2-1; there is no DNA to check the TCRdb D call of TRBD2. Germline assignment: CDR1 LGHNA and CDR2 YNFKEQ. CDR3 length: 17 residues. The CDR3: CASSRERLAGIYNEQFF.

CDR3 protein: CASSPGLGESSSYNEQFF. This sequence joins TRBV5-1 and TRBJ2-1; the TRBD2 assignment by TCRdb is unverifiable without DNA. This CDR3 is 18 amino acids long. Germline-derived CDR1 and CDR2 are SGHRS and YFSETQ.

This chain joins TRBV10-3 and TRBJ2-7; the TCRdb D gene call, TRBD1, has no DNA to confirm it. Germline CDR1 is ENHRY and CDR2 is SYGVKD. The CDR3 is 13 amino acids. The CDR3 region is CAIRTGEEYEQYF.

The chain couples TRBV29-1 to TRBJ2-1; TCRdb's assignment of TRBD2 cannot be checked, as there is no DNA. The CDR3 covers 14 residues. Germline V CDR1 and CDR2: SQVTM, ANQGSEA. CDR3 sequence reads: CSVPTSGQPREQFF.

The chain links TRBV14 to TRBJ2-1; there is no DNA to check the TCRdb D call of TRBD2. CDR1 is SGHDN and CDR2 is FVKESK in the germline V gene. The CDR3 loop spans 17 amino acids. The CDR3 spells CASSQDLGGEAPNEQFF.

The CDR3: CASRGVRGDTGELFF. This chain uses TRBV28 with TRBJ2-2. This CDR3 comprises 15 residues. The germline CDR1 and CDR2 sequences are MDHEN and SYDVKM. Variable domain in full (rest from reference TRBV28 and TRBJ2-2): DVKVTQSSRYLVKRTGEKVFLECVQDMDHENMFWYRQDPGLGLRLIYFSYDVKMKEKGDIPEGYSVSREKKERFSLILESASTNQTSMYLCASRGVRGDTGELFFGEGSRLTVL.

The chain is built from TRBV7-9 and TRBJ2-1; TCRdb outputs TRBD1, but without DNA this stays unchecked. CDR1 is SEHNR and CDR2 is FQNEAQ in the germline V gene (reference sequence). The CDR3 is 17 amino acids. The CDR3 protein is CASSSGHRGLAYNEQFF.

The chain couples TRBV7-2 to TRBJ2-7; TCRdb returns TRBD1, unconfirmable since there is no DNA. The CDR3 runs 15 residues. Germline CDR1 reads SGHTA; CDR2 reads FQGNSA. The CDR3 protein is CASSARQGPSYEQYF.

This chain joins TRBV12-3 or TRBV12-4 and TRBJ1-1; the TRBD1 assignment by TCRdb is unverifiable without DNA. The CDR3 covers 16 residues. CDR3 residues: CASSGGQGIMNTEAFF.

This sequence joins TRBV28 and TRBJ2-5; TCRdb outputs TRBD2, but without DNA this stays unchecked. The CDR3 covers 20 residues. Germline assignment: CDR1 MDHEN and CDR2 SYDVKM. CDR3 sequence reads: CASSNPSGGGPGLIQETQYF. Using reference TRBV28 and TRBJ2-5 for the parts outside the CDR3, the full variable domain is DVKVTQSSRYLVKRTGEKVFLECVQDMDHENMFWYRQDPGLGLRLIYFSYDVKMKEKGDIPEGYSVSREKKERFSLILESASTNQTSMYLCASSNPSGGGPGLIQETQYFGPGTRLLVL.